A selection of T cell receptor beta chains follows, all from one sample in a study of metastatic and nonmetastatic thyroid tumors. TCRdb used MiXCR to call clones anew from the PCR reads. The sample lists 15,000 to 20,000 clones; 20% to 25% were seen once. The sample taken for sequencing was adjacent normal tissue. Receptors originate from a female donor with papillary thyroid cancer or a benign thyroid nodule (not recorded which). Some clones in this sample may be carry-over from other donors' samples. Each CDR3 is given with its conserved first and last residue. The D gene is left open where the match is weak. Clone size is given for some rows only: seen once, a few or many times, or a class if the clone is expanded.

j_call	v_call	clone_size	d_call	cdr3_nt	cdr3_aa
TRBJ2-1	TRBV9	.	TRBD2	TGTGCCAGCGAACGCGGAGCGGGAGTATGCTACAATGAGCAGTCCTTC	CASERGAGVCYNEQSF
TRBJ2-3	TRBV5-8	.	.	TGTGCCAGCAGCTTGAGGGGAGTGGGCACAGATACGCAGTATTTT	CASSLRGVGTDTQYF
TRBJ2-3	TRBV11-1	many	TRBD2	TGTGCCAGCAGCTTAGAGAGCGGGAGTTATACGCAGTATTTT	CASSLESGSYTQYF
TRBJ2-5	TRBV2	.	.	TGTGCCAGCAGCATACGGGTATTTCAGTACTTC	CASSIRVFQYF
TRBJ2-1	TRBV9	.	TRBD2	TGTGCCAGCAGCTCTCGGACTAGCGAGATTCGCAATGAGCAGTTCTTC	CASSSRTSEIRNEQFF
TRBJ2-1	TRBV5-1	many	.	TGCGCCAGCAGCTTGGGTACATACAATGAGCAGTTCTTC	CASSLGTYNEQFF
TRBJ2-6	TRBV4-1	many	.	TGCGCCAGCAGCCAAGATCCCTCTGGGGCCAACGTCCTGACTTTC	CASSQDPSGANVLTF
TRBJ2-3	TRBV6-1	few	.	TGTGCCAGCAGTTCCAGGGATGGGACAGATACGCAGTATTTT	CASSSRDGTDTQYF
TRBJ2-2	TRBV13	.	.	TGTGCCAGCAGCTTAAGAGACGGGGAGCACACCGGGGAGCTGTTTTTT	CASSLRDGEHTGELFF
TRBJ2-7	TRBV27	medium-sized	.	TGTGCCAGCAGTCTCGCAGGGTCCCACGAGCAGTACTTC	CASSLAGSHEQYF
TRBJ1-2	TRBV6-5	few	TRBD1	TGTGCCAGCAGTTCCGACAGGGGGTCTGGTGGCTACACCTTC	CASSSDRGSGGYTF
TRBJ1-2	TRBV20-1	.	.	TGCAGTGCTAGATATACAGAGGTAGTTGGCTACACCTTC	CSARYTEVVGYTF
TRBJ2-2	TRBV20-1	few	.	TGCAGTGCGATCCCCGGGACCCGGAGGTCCGTGGAGCTGTTTTTT	CSAIPGTRRSVELFF
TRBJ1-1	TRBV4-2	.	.	TGTGCCAGCAGCCCAAACGCCGCGGCCCCCGACGCTGAAGCTTTCTTT	CASSPNAAAPDAEAFF
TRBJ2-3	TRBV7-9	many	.	TGTGCCAGCAGCTTTTGGGGGGCCGATACGCAGTATTTT	CASSFWGADTQYF
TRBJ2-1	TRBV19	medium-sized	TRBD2	TGTGCCAGTAGTAGGCGGGAGGGTTTAAATGAGCAGTTCTTC	CASSRREGLNEQFF
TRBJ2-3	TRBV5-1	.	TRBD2	TGCGCCAGCAGCTTGGAACTAGCGGGAACAGGCACAGATACGCAGTATTTT	CASSLELAGTGTDTQYF
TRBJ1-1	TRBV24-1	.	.	TGTGCCACCAGTGCCGGATGGGCCACTGAAGCTTTCTTT	CATSAGWATEAFF
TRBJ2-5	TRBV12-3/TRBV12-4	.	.	TGTGCCAGCAGTCCCACAAGGACTGCTTTGGAGTACTTC	CASSPTRTALEYF
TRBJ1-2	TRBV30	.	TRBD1	TGTGCCTGGACAACTGGGACAGGAATGTATGGCTACACCTTC	CAWTTGTGMYGYTF
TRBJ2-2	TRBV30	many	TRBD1	TGTGCCGGAACACAGGGGTACGGGGAGCTGTTTTTT	CAGTQGYGELFF
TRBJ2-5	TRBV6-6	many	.	TGTGCCAGCAGTTACGGGTCAGCTAAAGAGACCCAGTACTTC	CASSYGSAKETQYF
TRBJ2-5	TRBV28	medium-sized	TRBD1	TGTGCCAGCAGTTTATACGGAGGGACAGGGATCCAAGAGACCCAGTACTTC	CASSLYGGTGIQETQYF
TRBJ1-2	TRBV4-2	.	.	TGTGCCAGCAGCACTCCAGGGCCTAAAAGGGCATATGGCTACACCTTC	CASSTPGPKRAYGYTF
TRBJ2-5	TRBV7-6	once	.	TGTGCCAGCAGCACTAGCAGGCAAGAGACCGAGTACTTC	CASSTSRQETEYF
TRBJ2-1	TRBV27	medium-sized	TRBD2	TGTGCCAGCAGTCCAGTGGGGGGGAATGAGCAGTTCTTC	CASSPVGGNEQFF
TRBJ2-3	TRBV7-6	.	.	TGTGCCAGCAGCTCACCTTTATGCCTCACAGATACGCAGTATTTT	CASSSPLCLTDTQYF
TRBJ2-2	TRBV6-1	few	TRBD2	TGTGCCAGCACCGGACTAGCGGGGGACATCGGGGAGCTGTTTTTT	CASTGLAGDIGELFF
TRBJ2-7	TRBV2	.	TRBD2	TGTGCCAGCAGTGAAGGGGCTAGCGGGGGGCCCTACGAGCAGTACTTC	CASSEGASGGPYEQYF
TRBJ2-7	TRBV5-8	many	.	TGTGCCAGCAGCTTCCCGGGACAAGAACCCTACGAGCAGTACTTC	CASSFPGQEPYEQYF
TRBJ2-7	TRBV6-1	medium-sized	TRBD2	TGTGCCAGCAGACAATATGGGAAAGCGGGAGCCTACGAGCAGTACTTC	CASRQYGKAGAYEQYF
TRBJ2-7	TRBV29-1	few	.	TGCAGCGTACGAGTGGACACGGCCTACGAGCAGTACTTC	CSVRVDTAYEQYF
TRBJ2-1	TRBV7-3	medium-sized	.	TGTGCCAGCAGCGCCCAAGCGTACAATGAGCAGTTCTTC	CASSAQAYNEQFF
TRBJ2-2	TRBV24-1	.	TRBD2	TGTGCCACCAGTGACCCTCCCCCCTCGGGGGGGCCGGACACCGGGGAGCTGTTTTTT	CATSDPPPSGGPDTGELFF
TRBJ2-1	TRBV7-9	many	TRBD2	TGTGCCAGCAGCTTAATGGCTAGCGGCACCAATGAGCAGTTCTTC	CASSLMASGTNEQFF
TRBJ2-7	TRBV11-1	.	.	TGTGCCAGCAGCTTTCGGACGGCCGGTATGGACGAGCAGTACTTC	CASSFRTAGMDEQYF
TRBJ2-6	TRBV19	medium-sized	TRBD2	TGTGCCAGTAGTAGGGGGGGATCTGGGGCCAACGTCCTGACTTTC	CASSRGGSGANVLTF
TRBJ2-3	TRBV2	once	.	TGTGCCATCAGGGTACGACTAGTTGGGGTCACAGATACGCAGTATTTT	CAIRVRLVGVTDTQYF
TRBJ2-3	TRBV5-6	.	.	TGTGTCAGCATCACCAGGGTCCTGGCAGATACGCAGTATTTT	CVSITRVLADTQYF
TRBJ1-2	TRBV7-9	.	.	TGTGCCAGCAGCTTAGTCAAGTCGGGCAACGGTGGCTACACCTTC	CASSLVKSGNGGYTF
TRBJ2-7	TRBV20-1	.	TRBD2	TGCAGTGCTAGAGATTCCCCGACGGCTAGCGGGGCGGGAGAGCAGTACTTC	CSARDSPTASGAGEQYF
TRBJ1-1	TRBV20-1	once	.	TGCAGTGCTAGAGATCTAATGTCGGCACAGTCGAACACTGAAGCTTTCTTT	CSARDLMSAQSNTEAFF
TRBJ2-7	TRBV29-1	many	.	TGCAGCTGTATCCTTCAAGGGGTCTACGAGCAGTACTTC	CSCILQGVYEQYF
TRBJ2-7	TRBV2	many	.	TGTGCCAGCAGTGAAGCGGGGTACAGCGAGTCCTACGAGCAGTACTTC	CASSEAGYSESYEQYF
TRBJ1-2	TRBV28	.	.	TGTGCCAGCAACCGACAGGCAGTGAACTATGGCTACACCTTC	CASNRQAVNYGYTF
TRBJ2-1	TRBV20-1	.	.	TGCAGTGCTAGTTCATACGAGCTGAGCAATGAGCAGTTCTTC	CSASSYELSNEQFF
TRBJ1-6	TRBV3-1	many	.	TGTGCCAGCAGCCAAGGGACTGGATTGGTGTATTCACCCCTCCACTTT	CASSQGTGLVYSPLHF
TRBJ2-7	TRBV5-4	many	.	TGTGCCAGCCACGCACACTCCCACGAGCAGTACTTC	CASHAHSHEQYF
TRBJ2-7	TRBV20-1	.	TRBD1	TGCAGTGCTAGCAATCCGGGACAGGGGTCGGTTGAGCAGTACTTC	CSASNPGQGSVEQYF
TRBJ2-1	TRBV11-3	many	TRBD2	TGTGCCAGCAGCTCTAGCGGGAGGGCCTTGTATGAGCAGTTCTTC	CASSSSGRALYEQFF
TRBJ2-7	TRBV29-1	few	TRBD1	TGCAGCGTTAGGGGGCGAACCTACGAGCAGTACTTC	CSVRGRTYEQYF
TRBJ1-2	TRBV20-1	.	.	TGCAGTGTTAGAGATGGTACCCTCGAAGCCTATGGCTACACCTTC	CSVRDGTLEAYGYTF
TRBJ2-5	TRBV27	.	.	TGTGCCAGCAGTCCCCAGATGGTGGAGGATACCCAGTACTTC	CASSPQMVEDTQYF